This entry lists 10 T cell receptor beta chains sequenced from one sample in a study of OX40 agonist ivuxolimab in advanced cancers. This table comes from immunoSEQ multiplex PCR, and its TCRdb copy is limited to in-frame clones, with some not included. The sample shows about 130,000 clones, 85% to 95% of them seen only once. The material sequenced was CD4+ or CD8+ T cells sorted from blood, taken in a trial of the OX40 agonist ivuxolimab. The receptors here all came from an adult with an advanced solid tumor such as melanoma, head and neck, liver or kidney cancer.

The V call is TRBV19, the J call TRBJ1-5; D ambiguous. This CDR3 has 14 amino acids. Germline CDR1 reads LNHDA; CDR2 reads SQIVND (reference sequence). V lost 0 bases, J lost 2 bases, and 5 bases lay in between. CDR3 in DNA: TGTGCCAGTAGTATAGACGGGGGCAATCAGCCCCAGCATTTT. Its translation: CASSIDGGNQPQHF. Full variable domain (outside the CDR3, taken from reference TRBV19 and TRBJ1-5): DGGITQSPKYLFRKEGQNVTLSCEQNLNHDAMYWYRQDPGQGLRLIYYSQIVNDFQKGDIAEGYSVSREKKESFPLTVTSAQKNPTAFYLCASSIDGGNQPQHFGDGTRLSIL.

The chain joins TRBV9 to TRBJ1-1, with a weak D call TRBD1 (6 bases). This CDR3 is 17 amino acids long. Trimming left V 3 bases short and J 6 bases short, with 24 bases between. The germline gives CDR1 SGDLS, CDR2 YYNGEE. CDR3 nucleotides: TGTGCCAGCAGCGCTGGAATCAAAGGACAGACGGGGGCTGAAGCTTTCTTT. It translates to CASSAGIKGQTGAEAFF.

This clone was counted a few times. V and J are TRBV11-2 and TRBJ1-2; no clear D. V gave up 5 bases and J gave up 8 bases, with 21 bases separating them. CDR1 is SGHAT, CDR2 FQNNGV, per germline. This CDR3 region has 15 residues. CDR3 coding DNA: TGTGCCAGCAGCCTGGAGGGTCAGGTAACTTCAGGCTACACCTTC. Translating it yields CASSLEGQVTSGYTF.

To note about this clone: This specimen includes other DNA sequences encoding the same CDR3. CDR3 loop: CASSIGGAGHGNTIYF. In DNA, the CDR3 is TGTGCCAGCAGCATCGGGGGCGCCGGACATGGAAACACCATATATTTT. This chain joins TRBV7-9 and TRBJ1-3, with TRBD1 as a possible D gene (6 bases). CDR1 and CDR2 from the germline V gene are SEHNR and FQNEAQ (reference sequence). V gave up 5 bases and J gave up 3 bases, with 17 bases separating them. The CDR3 is 16 residues long.

This rearrangement joins TRBV5-8 to TRBJ2-5, with a weak D call TRBD2 (6 bases). Germline-derived CDR1 and CDR2 are SGHTS and YDEGEE. Deletions cut 0 bases from V and 2 bases from J, with 8 bases between. The CDR3 sequence is 14 residues long. Here the CDR3 DNA reads TGTGCCAGCAGCTTGGGTGGGGGGCAAGAGACCCAGTACTTC. Translated, it gives CASSLGGGQETQYF.

This chain uses TRBV5-1 with TRBJ1-5; D is uncertain. The CDR3 contains 17 residues. Trimming cost V 0 bases and J 0 bases, with 13 bases left between them. Germline V CDR1 and CDR2: SGHRS, YFSETQ. CDR3 protein: CASSLGARTGSNQPQHF. In nucleotides, the CDR3 is TGCGCCAGCAGCTTGGGCGCGCGGACTGGTAGCAATCAGCCCCAGCATTTT.

The chain is built from TRBV27 and TRBJ1-4; D unclear. The V gene's germline CDR1 is MNHEY and CDR2 SMNVEV (reference sequence). The CDR3 totals 12 residues. The germline V and J ends were trimmed by 3 bases and 8 bases, with 7 bases remaining between them. The CDR3 region has the DNA TGTGCCAGCAGTTTTGTGGGGGAAAAACTGTTTTTT. It specifies CASSFVGEKLFF.

This clone was detected a few times. V is TRBV11-2 and J is TRBJ1-1; D uncertain. Deletions cut 0 bases from V and 1 base from J, with 9 bases between. This CDR3 has 15 residues. In germline, CDR1 is SGHAT, CDR2 FQNNGV. Written as DNA, the CDR3 is TGTGCCAGCAGCTTAGATCCGGCGCCGAACACTGAAGCTTTCTTT. This translates into CASSLDPAPNTEAFF.

V is TRBV9 and J is TRBJ2-5, with TRBD1 matching 8 bases. The J call may be incorrect, as the DNA end agrees better with TRBJ2-7. The germline CDR1 and CDR2 sequences are SGDLS and YYNGEE. This CDR3 comprises 14 residues. The CDR3 DNA is TGTGCCAGCAGCTTCGGGACAGGCTCCTACGAGCAGTACTTC. It specifies CASSFGTGSYEQYF.

The V gene is TRBV7-9, the J gene TRBJ1-2, with D uncertain. The V gene's germline CDR1 is SEHNR and CDR2 FQNEAQ (reference sequence). The CDR3 loop spans 14 amino acids. The V end lost 2 bases, the J end lost 3 bases, and 10 bases lay between the germline ends. The CDR3: CASSLNGMDYGYTF. The CDR3 coding sequence is TGTGCCAGCAGCTTAAACGGGATGGACTATGGCTACACCTTC.